These T cell receptor beta chains were read from a single sample in a study of T cell changes during pregnancy in multiple sclerosis. Clones were read by immunoSEQ multiplex PCR, and TCRdb kept only the in-frame ones, dropping some. The sample yields under 130,000 clones, about 91% seen once. This specimen was peripheral blood, taken after pregnancy. Receptor source: a female donor with multiple sclerosis, enrolled in a pregnancy study. CDR3s include the opening cysteine and the closing phenylalanine or tryptophan. D genes are given only for firm matches. A row's size may be missing; if present it is once, few, many or a size class.

V gene,D gene,J gene,clone size,CDR3 protein,CDR3 DNA
TRBV18,TRBD1,TRBJ1-4,NA,CASSPGQGAGEKLFF,TGTGCCAGCTCACCTGGACAGGGGGCAGGTGAAAAACTGTTTTTT
TRBV29-1,NA,TRBJ2-1,NA,CSVRTEGNEQFF,TGCAGCGTTCGGACCGAGGGCAATGAGCAGTTCTTC
TRBV6-4,TRBD2,TRBJ2-3,NA,CASSLTSGGTDTQYF,TGTGCCAGCAGTTTGACTAGCGGGGGCACAGATACGCAGTATTTT
TRBV6-5,TRBD1,TRBJ1-4,NA,CASSYGGRGDEKLFF,TGTGCCAGCAGTTACGGTGGCAGGGGGGATGAAAAACTGTTTTTT
TRBV7-9,NA,TRBJ2-7,NA,CASSRDEGKNEQYF,TGTGCCAGCAGCCGAGATGAGGGAAAGAACGAGCAGTACTTC
TRBV12-5,NA,TRBJ1-2,NA,CASGGWSGGIHGYTF,TGTGCTAGTGGGGGTTGGTCGGGGGGCATCCATGGCTACACCTTC
TRBV10-3,TRBD2,TRBJ2-1,NA,CAISFTGTSVNNEQFF,TGTGCCATCAGTTTTACCGGGACTAGCGTCAACAATGAGCAGTTCTTC
TRBV27,TRBD1,TRBJ1-4,NA,CASSPSGTGEKLFF,TGTGCCAGCAGTCCATCCGGGACAGGCGAAAAACTGTTTTTT
TRBV7-3,NA,TRBJ1-1,NA,CASSLTPGIAEAFF,TGTGCCAGCAGCTTAACTCCAGGGATCGCTGAAGCTTTCTTT
TRBV18,TRBD2,TRBJ2-1,NA,CASSPQGLAGVRNEQFF,TGTGCCAGCTCACCGCAGGGACTAGCGGGAGTGAGGAATGAGCAGTTCTTC
TRBV28,TRBD1,TRBJ2-5,NA,CASSPGTGGVETQYF,TGTGCCAGCAGTCCAGGGACAGGGGGCGTAGAGACCCAGTACTTC
TRBV6-4,NA,TRBJ2-2,once,CASSPGLDDTGELFF,TGTGCCAGCAGCCCCGGACTGGATGACACCGGGGAGCTGTTTTTT
TRBV28,TRBD2,TRBJ2-1,NA,CASSIPGLANEQFF,TGTGCCAGCAGTATTCCGGGACTAGCCAATGAGCAGTTCTTC
TRBV28,TRBD1,TRBJ2-7,NA,CASAGTGVDEQYF,TGTGCCAGCGCCGGGACAGGGGTCGACGAGCAGTACTTC
TRBV5-1,NA,TRBJ2-3,NA,CASTPWGGPTDTQYF,TGCGCCAGCACCCCCTGGGGGGGGCCCACAGATACGCAGTATTTT
TRBV6-5,TRBD1,TRBJ2-7,NA,CASSKGQGTYEQYF,TGTGCCAGCAGCAAAGGACAGGGGACCTACGAGCAGTACTTC
TRBV19,TRBD1,TRBJ2-2,few,CASTDPGTANTGELFF,TGTGCCAGTACCGATCCCGGGACAGCGAACACCGGGGAGCTGTTTTTT
TRBV5-1,TRBD1,TRBJ2-5,NA,CASSPGQGGETQYF,TGCGCCAGCAGCCCCGGACAGGGTGGCGAGACCCAGTACTTC
TRBV28,TRBD2,TRBJ2-2,once,CASLFSGGNTGELFF,TGTGCCAGCCTATTTTCGGGGGGGAACACCGGGGAGCTGTTTTTT
TRBV5-1,TRBD2,TRBJ2-3,NA,CASTERDGTDTQYF,TGCGCCAGCACGGAGCGGGATGGCACAGATACGCAGTATTTT
TRBV27,NA,TRBJ2-2,NA,CASSFYTFRGNTGELFF,TGTGCCAGCAGTTTCTACACCTTCAGGGGGAACACCGGGGAGCTGTTTTTT
TRBV19,TRBD1,TRBJ1-2,NA,CASSPGQNYGYTF,TGTGCCAGTAGTCCGGGACAGAACTATGGCTACACCTTC
TRBV19,TRBD1,TRBJ1-2,NA,CATKRQGLTYYGYTF,TGTGCCACAAAAAGACAGGGACTCACCTACTATGGCTACACCTTC
TRBV30,NA,TRBJ2-7,NA,CAWSGMGEQYF,TGTGCCTGGAGCGGGATGGGAGAGCAGTACTTC
TRBV5-5,NA,TRBJ1-5,NA,CASSLGGGQPQHF,TGTGCCAGCAGCTTGGGGGGAGGTCAGCCCCAGCATTTT
TRBV10-3,TRBD1,TRBJ2-1,NA,CAIRGQGFTYNEQFF,TGTGCCATCAGGGGACAGGGGTTCACCTACAATGAGCAGTTCTTC
TRBV7-2,NA,TRBJ2-7,NA,CASSLLATSYEQYF,TGTGCCAGCAGCTTACTAGCGACCTCCTACGAGCAGTACTTC
TRBV14,NA,TRBJ2-5,NA,CASSQDLPETQYF,TGTGCCAGCAGCCAAGATCTTCCAGAGACCCAGTACTTC
TRBV2,TRBD1,TRBJ2-5,NA,CASSGTAETQYF,TGTGCCAGCAGCGGGACAGCAGAGACCCAGTACTTC
TRBV4-1,TRBD2,TRBJ2-2,NA,CASSQEASGVSGELFF,TGCGCCAGCAGCCAAGAGGCTAGCGGGGTCTCCGGGGAGCTGTTTTTT
TRBV11-2,TRBD2,TRBJ2-2,NA,CASSPQTSGRSGELFF,TGTGCCAGCAGCCCCCAGACTAGCGGGAGGAGCGGGGAGCTGTTTTTT
TRBV29-1,TRBD1,TRBJ1-2,once,CSVEEGTGSRYTF,TGCAGCGTGGAAGAGGGGACAGGCAGCCGCTACACCTTC
TRBV7-9,NA,TRBJ1-4,NA,CASSLEKKGGVWDEKLFF,TGTGCCAGCAGCTTAGAGAAGAAGGGGGGGGTATGGGATGAAAAACTGTTTTTT
TRBV7-9,NA,TRBJ2-3,NA,CASSPLSRTGDTQYF,TGTGCCAGCAGCCCACTATCCCGGACTGGAGATACGCAGTATTTT
TRBV30,TRBD2,TRBJ2-3,NA,CAWSVGGSVDTQYF,TGTGCCTGGAGTGTGGGCGGGAGCGTGGATACGCAGTATTTT
TRBV19,TRBD1,TRBJ1-2,NA,CASRAGGSLGYTF,TGTGCCAGTAGGGCAGGGGGATCCCTTGGCTACACCTTC
TRBV30,NA,TRBJ1-6,once,CAWSPQDSSPLHF,TGTGCCTGGAGTCCGCAGGACTCTTCACCCCTCCACTTT
TRBV7-3,NA,TRBJ1-1,NA,CASSSWGVLSTEAFF,TGTGCCAGCAGCTCATGGGGGGTCCTAAGCACTGAAGCTTTCTTT
TRBV10-3,NA,TRBJ2-1,NA,CAISEISGRGQFF,TGTGCCATCAGTGAGATAAGCGGGCGTGGGCAGTTCTTC
TRBV6-1,TRBD1,TRBJ1-1,few,CASSGWTGRNTEAFF,TGTGCCAGCAGTGGTTGGACAGGGAGGAACACTGAAGCTTTCTTT
TRBV19,NA,TRBJ2-1,once,CASIGGAAYNEQFF,TGTGCCAGTATAGGCGGGGCCGCCTACAATGAGCAGTTCTTC
TRBV27,NA,TRBJ2-1,once,CASSSADYNNEQFF,TGTGCCAGCAGTTCGGCCGACTACAACAATGAGCAGTTCTTC
TRBV5-1,NA,TRBJ2-3,once,CASSPLGAITDTQYF,TGCGCCAGCAGCCCGCTGGGGGCCATTACAGATACGCAGTATTTT
TRBV7-9,NA,TRBJ2-7,NA,CASSPSPYEQYF,TGTGCCAGCAGCCCATCCCCCTACGAGCAGTACTTC
TRBV27,NA,TRBJ1-1,NA,CASSRPGQHQAFF,TGTGCCAGCAGCCGCCCGGGACAACATCAAGCTTTCTTT
TRBV28,TRBD1,TRBJ2-4,NA,CASSFPDTGGHIQYF,TGTGCCAGCAGTTTCCCAGATACAGGGGGACACATTCAGTACTTC
TRBV7-9,NA,TRBJ1-5,NA,CASSLGAGGGLYSNQPQHF,TGTGCCAGCAGCTTAGGGGCAGGTGGGGGGTTATATAGCAATCAGCCCCAGCATTTT
TRBV19,NA,TRBJ1-1,NA,CASREGGTEAFF,TGTGCCAGTAGAGAGGGTGGCACTGAAGCTTTCTTT
TRBV19,NA,TRBJ2-1,NA,CASSVQLNEQFF,TGTGCCAGTAGTGTACAGCTCAATGAGCAGTTCTTC
TRBV10-3,NA,TRBJ1-1,NA,CAISTDSLNTEAFF,TGTGCCATCAGCACGGACAGTCTGAACACTGAAGCTTTCTTT
TRBV6-6,NA,TRBJ1-3,NA,CARTPGGPISGNTIYF,TGTGCCAGGACCCCGGGGGGCCCTATCTCTGGAAACACCATATATTTT
TRBV7-8,TRBD1,TRBJ1-5,NA,CASSSQGVSNQPQHF,TGTGCCAGCAGCTCGCAGGGGGTTAGCAATCAGCCCCAGCATTTT
TRBV19,NA,TRBJ2-5,NA,CASSIGGTPRETQYF,TGTGCCAGTAGTATCGGAGGGACCCCTCGGGAGACCCAGTACTTC
TRBV7-8,TRBD1,TRBJ1-1,NA,CASSFPGGGSSEAFF,TGTGCCAGCAGCTTCCCGGGAGGGGGCAGCTCTGAAGCTTTCTTT
TRBV27,NA,TRBJ1-5,NA,CASRGGGTNQPQHF,TGTGCCAGCCGTGGGGGGGGAACTAATCAGCCCCAGCATTTT